These T cell receptor beta chains were read from a single sample in a study of T cells in Graves' hyperthyroidism and ophthalmopathy. TCRdb independently ran MiXCR on the multiplex PCR reads; one entry per CDR3 protein. The top ten clones hold around 18% of a sample with approximately 610,000 distinct CDR3 sequences, approximately 16% of them seen once. Sequences were obtained from blood. These receptors all come from a young woman with Graves' hyperthyroidism. Both conserved end residues are part of each CDR3. A D gene is named only where the DNA matches it firmly. Clone size is shown for a subset of rows, as once, few, many or a class of expanded clone.

j_call clone_size cdr3_length d_call v_call cdr3_aa cdr3_nt
TRBJ2-7 NA 16 TRBD2 TRBV4-1 CASSQGRGGAFYEQYF TGCGCCAGCAGCCAAGGTCGGGGGGGCGCCTTTTACGAGCAGTACTTC
TRBJ2-1 few 14 TRBD1 TRBV20-1 CSASDRGTGNEQFF TGCAGTGCTAGCGACAGGGGGACGGGCAATGAGCAGTTCTTC
TRBJ2-1 many 11 NA TRBV28 CASSWADEQFF TGTGCCAGCAGTTGGGCAGATGAGCAGTTCTTC
TRBJ2-5 many 16 TRBD1 TRBV7-2 CASSVYRGPFQETQYF TGTGCCAGCAGCGTATACAGGGGACCATTCCAAGAGACCCAGTACTTC
TRBJ2-5 NA 16 TRBD2 TRBV3-1 CASSQDRIAGEETQYF TGTGCCAGCAGCCAAGACCGGATAGCGGGAGAAGAGACCCAGTACTTC
TRBJ2-5 NA 13 NA TRBV3-1 CASSRRPQETQYF TGTGCCAGCAGCCGACGTCCTCAAGAGACCCAGTACTTC
TRBJ2-7 NA 15 TRBD1 TRBV4-3 CASSQERGQYYEQYF TGCGCCAGCAGCCAAGAAAGGGGACAGTACTACGAGCAGTACTTC
TRBJ2-3 many 15 NA TRBV18 CASSPRRGGTDTQYF TGTGCCAGCTCACCGAGGCGAGGGGGCACAGATACGCAGTATTTT
TRBJ2-3 NA 17 NA TRBV7-6 CASSATGGTGYTDTQYF TGTGCCAGCAGCGCGACGGGAGGGACAGGGTACACAGATACGCAGTATTTT
TRBJ1-1 NA 15 TRBD1 TRBV19 CASSIGTGGRTEAFF TGTGCCAGTAGTATAGGGACAGGAGGGAGAACTGAAGCTTTCTTT
TRBJ1-6 NA 15 NA TRBV7-2 CASSLIGRRRSPLHF TGTGCCAGCAGCTTAATCGGACGGCGGCGTTCACCCCTCCACTTT
TRBJ2-7 NA 15 TRBD2 TRBV6-1 CASNPLAGGLGEQYF TGTGCCAGCAATCCCCTAGCGGGGGGGCTCGGCGAGCAGTACTTC
TRBJ2-3 many 15 TRBD2 TRBV7-2 CASSLVAGGTDTQYF TGTGCCAGCAGCTTAGTAGCGGGGGGAACAGATACGCAGTATTTT
TRBJ2-3 NA 17 TRBD1 TRBV20-1 CSASSPPGTGDSNTQYF TGCAGTGCTAGCTCTCCGCCTGGGACAGGGGATTCAAATACGCAGTATTTT
TRBJ2-3 few 16 NA TRBV6-2/TRBV6-3 CASSFSAGGGTDTQYF TGTGCCAGCAGTTTTAGTGCCGGGGGTGGCACAGATACGCAGTATTTT
TRBJ2-7 NA 16 NA TRBV18 CASSPPGVLRSYEQYF TGTGCCAGCTCACCCCCCGGTGTCCTGCGTTCATACGAGCAGTACTTC
TRBJ1-2 many 15 TRBD1 TRBV7-9 CASTVAGTGGDGYTF TGTGCCAGCACCGTTGCCGGGACAGGGGGAGATGGCTACACCTTC
TRBJ2-5 NA 15 TRBD2 TRBV3-1 CASSQGTSGRETQNF TGTGCCAGCAGCCAGGGGACTAGCGGGAGAGAGACCCAGAACTTC
TRBJ1-4 NA 16 NA TRBV5-8 CASSSGRAATNEKLFF TGTGCCAGCAGCTCCGGACGGGCCGCAACTAATGAAAAACTGTTTTTT
TRBJ2-3 many 15 TRBD1 TRBV6-1 CASRSGRGLTDTQYF TGTGCCAGCAGATCTGGCAGGGGGCTGACAGATACGCAGTATTTT
TRBJ2-7 many 17 NA TRBV12-3/TRBV12-4 CASSFPSERDNSYEQYF TGTGCCAGCAGTTTCCCAAGCGAGCGGGACAACTCCTACGAGCAGTACTTC
TRBJ2-5 many 15 NA TRBV13 CASSLAQGMWETQYF TGTGCCAGCAGCTTAGCTCAGGGAATGTGGGAGACCCAGTACTTC
TRBJ2-2 NA 15 TRBD2 TRBV7-2 CDSSLRGANTGELFF TGTGACAGCAGCTTACGGGGGGCGAACACCGGGGAGCTGTTTTTT
TRBJ1-6 many 17 TRBD1 TRBV5-6 CASSLEFGTGQGAPLHF TGTGCCAGCAGCTTGGAATTCGGTACGGGACAGGGGGCACCCCTCCACTTT
TRBJ2-3 NA 15 NA TRBV6-2/TRBV6-3 CASSPTGLSTDTQYF TGTGCCAGCAGCCCCACAGGTCTTAGCACAGATACGCAGTATTTT
TRBJ1-4 many 15 NA TRBV7-9 CASSLRITANEKLFF TGTGCCAGCAGCTTACGGATTACGGCTAATGAAAAACTGTTTTTT
TRBJ2-3 NA 16 TRBD2 TRBV5-1 CASSLYVASGRDTQYF TGCGCCAGCAGCTTGTACGTGGCTAGCGGGAGAGATACGCAGTATTTT
TRBJ1-2 NA 12 TRBD1 TRBV5-1 CASTKGARGYTF TGCGCCAGCACGAAGGGGGCGCGTGGCTACACCTTC
TRBJ1-4 many 15 TRBD1 TRBV2 CASSEDRGRAEKLFF TGTGCCAGCAGTGAAGACAGGGGTCGGGCTGAAAAACTGTTTTTT
TRBJ1-6 many 13 TRBD1 TRBV30 CAWTTGNATPLHF TGTGCCTGGACGACAGGGAATGCGACACCCCTCCACTTT
TRBJ2-5 NA 14 NA TRBV4-1 CASSQVSSSETQYF TGCGCCAGCAGCCAAGTCTCGAGCTCTGAGACCCAGTACTTC
TRBJ1-2 many 15 NA TRBV4-3 CASSQVGFANYGYTF TGCGCCAGCAGCCAAGTTGGGTTCGCTAACTATGGCTACACCTTC
TRBJ1-5 many 15 TRBD1 TRBV2 CASSADRAGNQPQHF TGTGCCAGCAGTGCCGACAGGGCCGGCAATCAGCCCCAGCATTTT
TRBJ2-1 many 15 TRBD2 TRBV3-1 CASSPRGGVYNEQFF TGTGCCAGCAGCCCGCGGGGAGGGGTCTACAATGAGCAGTTCTTC
TRBJ1-3 NA 14 NA TRBV7-2 CASSHTTAGNTIYF TGTGCCAGCAGCCACACGACAGCCGGAAACACCATATATTTT
TRBJ1-2 NA 17 TRBD1 TRBV5-1 CASSPGQGANRPYGYTF TGCGCCAGCAGCCCCGGACAGGGGGCAAATAGACCCTATGGCTACACCTTC
TRBJ1-4 many 14 NA TRBV5-1 CASSWGLGEEKLFF TGCGCCAGCAGCTGGGGACTCGGGGAGGAAAAACTGTTTTTT
TRBJ2-7 many 17 TRBD2 TRBV7-9 CASSLKGTSGSAYEQYF TGTGCCAGCAGCTTAAAGGGGACTAGCGGGAGCGCCTACGAGCAGTACTTC
TRBJ2-3 many 14 TRBD2 TRBV20-1 CSASMSGRADTQYF TGCAGTGCTAGTATGAGCGGGAGAGCCGATACGCAGTATTTT
TRBJ2-7 NA 12 TRBD1 TRBV6-1 CASSEGQWEQYF TGTGCCAGCAGTGAGGGACAGTGGGAGCAGTACTTC
TRBJ2-7 few 16 NA TRBV4-3 CASSQDRVGSSYEQYF TGCGCCAGCAGCCAAGATAGAGTGGGCAGCTCCTACGAGCAGTACTTC
TRBJ2-5 many 14 TRBD2 TRBV5-1 CASSALAGGETQYF TGCGCCAGCAGCGCACTAGCGGGGGGAGAGACCCAGTACTTC
TRBJ2-3 many 14 TRBD2 TRBV6-1 CASRTSGSTDTQYF TGTGCCAGCAGGACTAGCGGTAGCACAGATACGCAGTATTTT
TRBJ1-1 many 14 TRBD1 TRBV6-2/TRBV6-3 CASTQDRVFAEAFF TGTGCCAGCACCCAGGACAGGGTATTCGCTGAAGCTTTCTTT
TRBJ2-3 many 14 NA TRBV11-2 CASSLVGLGDTQYF TGTGCCAGCAGCTTAGTGGGGCTGGGAGATACGCAGTATTTT
TRBJ1-5 NA 15 TRBD1 TRBV6-2/TRBV6-3 CASSAWTGDNQPQHF TGTGCCAGCAGTGCCTGGACAGGTGACAATCAGCCCCAGCATTTT
TRBJ2-5 few 17 NA TRBV5-6 CASSYFGAGEMQVTQYF TGTGCCAGCAGCTATTTCGGAGCAGGGGAAATGCAAGTGACCCAGTACTTC
TRBJ1-5 few 17 NA TRBV6-1 CASSYLSGTNSNQPQHF TGTGCCAGCAGTTATCTCTCCGGGACAAATAGCAATCAGCCCCAGCATTTT
TRBJ1-5 many 13 NA TRBV29-1 CSAMTASNQPQHF TGCAGCGCGATGACAGCTAGCAATCAGCCCCAGCATTTT
TRBJ2-7 NA 13 NA TRBV11-2 CASSLAQNYEQYF TGTGCCAGCAGCTTAGCTCAAAACTACGAGCAGTACTTC
TRBJ2-3 many 18 TRBD2 TRBV27 CASTPAGLLAGVGDTQYF TGTGCCAGCACCCCAGCTGGTTTGCTAGCGGGAGTGGGGGATACGCAGTATTTT
TRBJ1-6 many 15 TRBD1 TRBV20-1 CSAREGTGRNSPLHF TGCAGTGCAAGGGAGGGGACAGGGAGGAATTCACCCCTCCACTTT
TRBJ2-2 few 17 TRBD2 TRBV24-1 CATSAGLAGGNTGELFF TGTGCCACCAGTGCCGGACTAGCGGGAGGTAACACCGGGGAGCTGTTTTTT
TRBJ2-3 few 14 NA TRBV29-1 CSSLGFHSTDTQYF TGCAGCTCCTTAGGTTTCCACTCCACAGATACGCAGTATTTT
TRBJ2-7 many 14 NA TRBV27 CASSTRTTTYEQYF TGTGCCAGCAGTACCCGGACGACCACCTACGAGCAGTACTTC